The 20 T cell receptor beta chains presented below share a single source sample, sequenced in a study of blood T cell repertoires in COVID-19. Assay: immunoSEQ multiplex PCR; the TCRdb copy retains only in-frame clones and omits some. The sample yields about 200,000 clones, approximately 87% seen once. Material for sequencing was peripheral blood. These receptor sequences come from a woman in her 70s with acute or convalescent COVID-19.

This clone was detected a few times. The chain joins TRBV5-1 to TRBJ1-2; D is possibly TRBD1 (5 bases). The germline gives CDR1 SGHRS, CDR2 YFSETQ. The CDR3 is 12 amino acids. Trimming pared 0 bases from V and 8 bases from J, leaving 8 bases between. CDR3 DNA: TGCGCCAGCAGCTTGGAAGGGGCCGGCTACACCTTC. This codes for CASSLEGAGYTF. The whole variable domain, remainder taken from reference TRBV5-1 and TRBJ1-2, is KAGVTQTPRYLIKTRGQQVTLSCSPISGHRSVSWYQQTPGQGLQFLFEYFSETQRNKGNFPGRFSGRQFSNSRSEMNVSTLELGDSALYLCASSLEGAGYTFGSGTRLTVV.

The chain is built from TRBV12-3 or TRBV12-4 and TRBJ1-1; D is uncertain. The CDR3 totals 13 residues. Trimming shortened V by 7 bases and J by 3 bases, and 12 bases separated the two germline ends. CDR3 loop: CASKKRVDTEAFF. The CDR3 bases are TGTGCCAGCAAGAAAAGAGTCGACACTGAAGCTTTCTTT.

V and J are TRBV7-2 and TRBJ1-6, with D possibly matching TRBD1 (5 bases). The CDR3 has 18 amino acids. Germline V CDR1 and CDR2: SGHTA, FQGNSA. V was trimmed by 8 bases and J by 2 bases, leaving 22 bases between them. The CDR3 sequence: CASVAARGEDTYNSPLHF. CDR3 nucleotides: TGTGCCAGCGTAGCCGCTCGGGGGGAGGACACCTATAATTCACCCCTCCACTTT.

This chain connects TRBV15 to TRBJ2-7; TRBD1 aligns across 8 bases. Germline CDR1 LNHNV, CDR2 YYDKDF (reference sequence). The CDR3 runs 14 residues. Unmatched junction bases numbered 3, after V lost 3 bases and J lost 2 bases. The CDR3 loop is CATSRDRVPYEQYF. The CDR3 DNA reads TGTGCCACCAGCAGGGACAGGGTCCCCTACGAGCAGTACTTC.

There are a few counts of this clone. This rearrangement joins TRBV6-6 to TRBJ1-1, with 10 bases lining up with TRBD1. The V segment lost 8 bases and the J segment 4 bases; nucleotides outside the gene matches: 7. CDR3 size: 14 residues. Looked up from germline, CDR1 is MNHNY and CDR2 is SVGAGI (reference sequence). The CDR3 protein is CASRTTGGGTEAFF. In nucleotides, the CDR3 is TGTGCCAGCCGAACGACAGGGGGCGGCACTGAAGCTTTCTTT.

The chain combines TRBV2 with TRBJ1-5; D perhaps matches TRBD1 (6 bases). Germline V gives CDR1 SNHLY, CDR2 FYNNEI. V was shortened by 0 bases and J by 7 bases, with 10 bases between the two germline ends. The CDR3 length is 14 residues. CDR3 in amino acids: CASSEAGAIQPQHF. CDR3 bases: TGTGCCAGCAGTGAAGCGGGGGCGATCCAGCCCCAGCATTTT.

V is TRBV18 and J is TRBJ1-3; D is unclear. Germline assignment: CDR1 KGHSH and CDR2 LQKENI. V lost 2 bases, J lost 0 bases, and 11 bases lay in between. The CDR3 sequence is 16 residues long. CDR3 DNA: TGTGCCAGCTCACCATCTGCGGGGAGCTCTGGAAACACCATATATTTT. It is translated as CASSPSAGSSGNTIYF.

This chain links TRBV5-5 with TRBJ1-2; TRBD1 matches at 8 bases. CDR1 is SGHKS and CDR2 is YYEKEE in the germline V gene (reference sequence). The CDR3 covers 15 residues. The V and J ends lost 1 base and 3 bases, in that order; junction bases with no gene match: 5. The CDR3 loop reads CASSLRDRGDYGYTF. The DNA of the CDR3 is TGTGCCAGCAGCTTGCGAGACAGGGGAGACTATGGCTACACCTTC.

This chain links TRBV29-1 with TRBJ2-7, with 8 bases lining up with TRBD1. Trimming at V came to 7 bases and at J to 3 bases, leaving 11 bases not matched to a gene. The germline CDR1 and CDR2 sequences are SQVTM and ANQGSEA. This CDR3 is 14 amino acids long. CDR3 nucleotides: TGCAGCGCCGAGCCAGGGGGCGACAGCTACGAGCAGTACTTC. Translated, it gives CSAEPGGDSYEQYF.

Written as DNA, the CDR3 is TGTGCCACCAGTGATTCCCGGACATTTAACTATGGCTACACCTTC. Translated, it gives CATSDSRTFNYGYTF. The rearrangement links TRBV24-1 to TRBJ1-2; possibly TRBD1 for D (5 bases). Trimming stripped 2 bases from V and 1 base from J, with 10 bases between. Germline loops: CDR1 KGHDR, CDR2 SFDVKD. The CDR3 loop spans 15 amino acids.

The V and J genes are TRBV6-6 and TRBJ1-4; D gene unclear. V was pared by 5 bases and J by 7 bases, with 14 bases between. The CDR3 covers 14 residues. Per the germline V gene, CDR1 is MNHNY and CDR2 is SVGAGI (reference sequence). For the CDR3, the DNA is TGTGCCAGCAGTCGGACTACCCGGGGTGAAAAACTGTTTTTT. It is translated as CASSRTTRGEKLFF.

The V call is TRBV7-6, the J call TRBJ1-1, with 8 bases lining up with TRBD1. J gave up 5 bases and V 7 bases, and 9 bases lay outside the gene matches. From germline, CDR1 is SGHVS and CDR2 FNYEAQ. The CDR3 runs to 14 residues. CDR3 bases: TGTGCCAGCACCCTGACGGACAGGGATACTGAAGCTTTCTTT. Protein sequence: CASTLTDRDTEAFF.

The chain carries TRBV5-1 and TRBJ1-2; the D gene is possibly TRBD1 (5 bases). CDR3 size: 12 residues. Between the trimmed V and J ends, which lost 4 bases and 4 bases, there was a span of 8 bases. Germline V gene lookup returns CDR1 SGHRS and CDR2 YFSETQ. In nucleotides, the CDR3 is TGCGCCAGCAGCGCTCAGGGCTATGGCTACACCTTC. It translates to CASSAQGYGYTF.

The rearrangement uses TRBV19 and TRBJ1-4; D perhaps matches TRBD1 (5 bases). The CDR3 is made up of 16 amino acids. Germline V gene lookup returns CDR1 LNHDA and CDR2 SQIVND (reference sequence). V was cut by 6 bases and J by 7 bases, with 21 bases left in between. CDR3 amino acids: CASRGARTPRGEKLFF. The DNA for the CDR3 is TGTGCCAGTAGAGGGGCTCGGACGCCCCGAGGTGAAAAACTGTTTTTT.

This clone was observed a few times. The chain couples TRBV6-6 to TRBJ1-1; 7 nucleotides match TRBD1. From germline, CDR1 is MNHNY and CDR2 SVGAGI (reference sequence). Trimming at V came to 5 bases and at J to 5 bases, leaving 11 bases not matched to a gene. The CDR3 contains 15 residues. The CDR3 nucleotides are TGTGCCAGCAGTAGCCGAGACAGGGCAAGGACTGAAGCTTTCTTT. Its protein product is CASSSRDRARTEAFF.

The gene calls are TRBV4-1 and TRBJ1-4; a weak D match, TRBD1 (5 bases). Germline V gives CDR1 MGHRA, CDR2 YSYEKL. V gave up 4 bases and J gave up 7 bases, with 19 bases separating them. This CDR3 comprises 16 residues. CDR3 in amino acids: CASSRYWRQGSEKLFF. The CDR3 DNA sequence: TGCGCCAGCAGCCGCTATTGGCGGCAGGGAAGTGAAAAACTGTTTTTT.

As for this clone: The sample carries other DNA sequences with the same CDR3. The chain has TRBV5-6 and TRBJ1-1, with TRBD1 as a possible D gene (6 bases). Trimming removed 0 bases at V and 8 bases at J, with 8 bases between. CDR1 is SGHDT and CDR2 is YYEEEE in the germline V gene. The CDR3 runs 12 residues. The CDR3 DNA is TGTGCCAGCAGCTTGGGACAGGTCGAAGCTTTCTTT. This sequence encodes CASSLGQVEAFF.

The V and J genes are TRBV10-2 and TRBJ2-2, with D possibly being TRBD1 (6 bases). V dropped 4 bases and J dropped 8 bases, with 20 bases sitting between them. Germline CDR1 is WSHSY and CDR2 is SAAADI. The CDR3 length is 16 residues. Written as DNA, the CDR3 is TGCGCCAGCAGTGGGCATCTGGGACAAATCCCGGGGGAGCTGTTTTTT. This codes for CASSGHLGQIPGELFF.

About this clone itself: The same CDR3 is also encoded by other DNA sequences in this sample. This sequence joins TRBV18 and TRBJ1-5, with D possibly being TRBD1 (5 bases). Trimming removed 2 bases at V and 3 bases at J, with 8 bases between. Germline lookup yields CDR1 KGHSH and CDR2 LQKENI. The length of the CDR3 is 14 residues. This CDR3 is CASSPTGLNQPQHF. As DNA, the CDR3 is TGTGCCAGCTCACCAACGGGACTCAATCAGCCCCAGCATTTT.

V and J are TRBV3-1 (or the pseudogene TRBV3-2) and TRBJ1-5; perhaps TRBD1 as D (5 bases). Deletions cut 4 bases from V and 6 bases from J, with 13 bases between. Germline V gene data show CDR1 as LGHDT and CDR2 as YNNKEL (reference sequence). The CDR3 covers 14 residues. The CDR3 reads CASSPAGELQPQHF. The DNA for the CDR3 is TGTGCCAGCAGCCCTGCGGGGGAACTTCAGCCCCAGCATTTT.